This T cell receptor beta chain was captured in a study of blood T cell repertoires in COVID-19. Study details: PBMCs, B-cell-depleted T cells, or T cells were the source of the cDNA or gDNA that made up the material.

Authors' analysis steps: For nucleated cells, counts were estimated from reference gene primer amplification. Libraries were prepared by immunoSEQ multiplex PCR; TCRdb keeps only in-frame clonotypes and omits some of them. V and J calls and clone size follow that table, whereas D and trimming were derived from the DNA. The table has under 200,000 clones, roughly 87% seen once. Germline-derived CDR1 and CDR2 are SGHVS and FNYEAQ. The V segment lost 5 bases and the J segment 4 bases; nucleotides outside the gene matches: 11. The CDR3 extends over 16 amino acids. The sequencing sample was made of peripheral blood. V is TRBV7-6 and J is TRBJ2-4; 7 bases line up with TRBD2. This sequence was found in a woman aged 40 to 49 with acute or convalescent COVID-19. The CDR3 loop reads CASSPDLLASKNIQYF. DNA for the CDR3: TGTGCCAGCAGCCCAGACTTACTAGCGAGTAAAAACATTCAGTACTTC.